Shown below are 26 T cell receptor beta chains from a single sample sequenced in a study of T cells in localized non-small cell lung cancer. Sequencing used immunoSEQ multiplex PCR; TCRdb keeps in-frame clones, though not all of them. The repertoire holds around 94,000 clones, with approximately 90% as singletons. The sample in question was peripheral blood, obtained before any cancer treatment. Receptors were obtained from a man aged 40 to 70 with stage I squamous cell lung carcinoma.

This chain links TRBV5-1 with TRBJ1-2; the match to TRBD1 covers 9 bases. V lost 3 bases and J lost 1; bases outside the gene matches: 7. The CDR3 contains 16 residues. Germline V lookup: CDR1 SGHRS, CDR2 YFSETQ. CDR3 bases: TGCGCCAGCAGCTCCGGGACAGGGACCAATAACTATGGCTACACCTTC. Protein: CASSSGTGTNNYGYTF.

This clone was recorded only once. This rearrangement joins TRBV9 to TRBJ1-2; TRBD1 matches at 7 bases. CDR1 and CDR2 from the germline V gene are SGDLS and YYNGEE. The V and J ends lost 1 base and 8 bases, in that order; junction bases with no gene match: 11. This CDR3 has 15 amino acids. The DNA of the CDR3 is TGTGCCAGCAGCGTATCGACAGGGTGGGATGGGGGCTACACCTTC. Its translation: CASSVSTGWDGGYTF.

The chain combines TRBV6-5 with TRBJ2-3; 8 bases fit TRBD1. J was trimmed by 7 bases and V by 5 bases; bases with no gene match: 8. Germline CDR1 reads MNHEY; CDR2 reads SVGAGI. The CDR3 spans 14 residues. The CDR3 region is CASSMGQVQYTQYF. CDR3 in DNA: TGTGCCAGCAGTATGGGACAGGTCCAGTATACGCAGTATTTT.

V usage is TRBV5-1 and J usage is TRBJ2-1, with no clear D. Trimming stripped 0 bases from V and 9 bases from J, with 19 bases between. This CDR3 is 16 amino acids long. Germline CDR1 and CDR2: SGHRS and YFSETQ. CDR3 coding DNA: TGCGCCAGCAGCTTGGACCGGGCCGCGTTAGGGATTGAGCAGTTCTTC. It encodes CASSLDRAALGIEQFF.

CDR3 protein: CASSYSGAYGYTF. The CDR3 DNA follows: TGTGCCAGCAGTTACTCGGGGGCCTATGGCTACACCTTC. This chain links TRBV6-5 with TRBJ1-2; weak D call: TRBD1 (6 bases). This CDR3 is built from 13 residues. Deletions cut 0 bases from V and 4 bases from J, with 6 bases between. Looked up from germline, CDR1 is MNHEY and CDR2 is SVGAGI.

V and J are TRBV6-5 and TRBJ2-7, with D possibly matching TRBD2 (5 bases). Germline CDR1 is MNHEY and CDR2 is SVGAGI. Trimming took off 0 bases at V and 3 bases at J, with 9 bases between the two ends. CDR3 length: 14 residues. CDR3 sequence (DNA): TGTGCCAGCAGTTACTCGAGACTACACTACGAGCAGTACTTC. Amino acid sequence: CASSYSRLHYEQYF.

This clone has a single count. V usage is TRBV5-1 and J usage is TRBJ1-2; D is perhaps TRBD1 (6 bases). V was shortened by 5 bases and J by 8 bases, with 19 bases between the two germline ends. This CDR3 has 14 residues. CDR1 is SGHRS, CDR2 YFSETQ, per germline. CDR3 DNA sequence: TGCGCCAGCAGTTCCGATACAGGGTGGGCCGGCTACACCTTC. Protein product: CASSSDTGWAGYTF. Full variable domain (missing parts from reference TRBV5-1 and TRBJ1-2): KAGVTQTPRYLIKTRGQQVTLSCSPISGHRSVSWYQQTPGQGLQFLFEYFSETQRNKGNFPGRFSGRQFSNSRSEMNVSTLELGDSALYLCASSSDTGWAGYTFGSGTRLTVV.

CDR3 region: CASSYSMLKETQYF. The CDR3 DNA follows: TGTGCCAGCAGTTACTCGATGCTAAAGGAGACCCAGTACTTC. The genes are TRBV6-6 and TRBJ2-5; no reliable D call. CDR3 length: 14 residues. Germline V gives CDR1 MNHNY, CDR2 SVGAGI (reference sequence). V was shortened by 0 bases and J by 5 bases, with 10 bases between the two germline ends.

The V gene is TRBV9, the J gene TRBJ1-2, with a weak D call TRBD1 (5 bases). The CDR3 runs to 14 residues. Trimming shortened V by 6 bases and J by 4 bases, and 16 bases separated the two germline ends. Germline values: CDR1 SGDLS, CDR2 YYNGEE. The CDR3 spells CASTPSTDFYGYTF. CDR3 coding DNA: TGTGCCAGCACCCCGTCGACAGATTTCTATGGCTACACCTTC.

Here the CDR3 DNA reads TGTGCCAGCAGCTCGAGTGGTGACAACCGGCGTCGTACGAAGGGAGAGCAGTACTTC. It yields the protein CASSSSGDNRRRTKGEQYF. The V and J genes are TRBV21-1 and TRBJ2-7. TRBV21-1 is recorded as a pseudogene. The CDR3 has 19 residues.

J is TRBJ1-1 and V is TRBV29-1; D remains ambiguous. The CDR3 consists of 12 residues. V was clipped by 7 bases and J by 9 bases, with 18 bases between them. The V gene's germline CDR1 is SQVTM and CDR2 ANQGSEA. For the CDR3, the DNA is TGCAGCGCCTATAAGCCCCCTCAGCAAGCTTTCTTT. Protein product: CSAYKPPQQAFF.

This chain uses TRBV2 with TRBJ2-7; D is uncertain. Germline CDR1 SNHLY, CDR2 FYNNEI. V lost 4 bases and J lost 6, with 10 bases in between. CDR3 length: 12 amino acids. CDR3 protein: CASSADTGEQYF. Written as DNA, the CDR3 is TGTGCCAGCAGTGCTGACACGGGCGAGCAGTACTTC.

The CDR3, as DNA: TGTGCCAGCAGGTCAACAGGGTCTGGGGCCAACGTCCTGACTTTC. This codes for CASRSTGSGANVLTF. The gene calls are TRBV6-6 and TRBJ2-6; maybe TRBD1 (6 bases). Germline V gene sequence: CDR1 MNHNY, CDR2 SVGAGI (reference sequence). V dropped 6 bases and J dropped 1 base, with 10 bases sitting between them. CDR3 size: 15 residues.

This chain joins TRBV5-4 and TRBJ2-5; 10 nucleotides match TRBD1. The germline V gene encodes CDR1 SGHNT and CDR2 YYREEE (reference sequence). This CDR3 is built from 15 residues. Losses at the gene ends were 4 bases for V and 4 bases for J; bases not matched to a gene: 7. CDR3 loop: CASSPSTGGGETQYF. In DNA form, the CDR3 reads TGTGCCAGCAGCCCCTCGACAGGGGGCGGAGAGACCCAGTACTTC.

V is TRBV6-1 and J is TRBJ1-2, with TRBD1 identical over 8 bases. The junction had 12 bases not matched to a gene; V was cut back by 7 bases and J by 8 bases. From germline, CDR1 is MNHNS and CDR2 SASEGT. This CDR3 region has 14 residues. The CDR3 DNA follows: TGTGCCAGCAAGGCCGACAGGGGCTCAGGGGGCTACACCTTC. Its translation is CASKADRGSGGYTF.

The chain combines TRBV12-5 with TRBJ1-2, with no clear D. The CDR3 has 14 amino acids. Germline V gene data show CDR1 as LGHNT and CDR2 as FRNRAP. Trimming stripped 10 bases from V and 1 base from J, with 16 bases between. The CDR3 loop reads CATSSMGNNYGYTF. The CDR3 region has the DNA TGTGCTACCTCTTCCATGGGGAATAACTATGGCTACACCTTC.

For the CDR3, the DNA is TGTGCCAGTAGTATGGGCCTCGGGAAAGAAAGCTACACCTTC. It translates to CASSMGLGKESYTF. The gene calls are TRBV19 and TRBJ1-2; the D is unclear. This CDR3 spans 14 amino acids. V lost 3 bases, J lost 9 bases, and 17 bases lay in between. CDR1 is LNHDA and CDR2 is SQIVND in the germline V gene (reference sequence).

V is TRBV4-1 and J is TRBJ2-1; D is perhaps TRBD1 (7 bases). This CDR3 contains 17 residues. Trimming removed 1 base at V and 7 bases at J, with 20 bases between. CDR1 is MGHRA and CDR2 is YSYEKL in the germline V gene. This chain's CDR3 is CASSQVWDSQGRNEQFF. CDR3 DNA: TGCGCCAGCAGCCAAGTTTGGGACAGTCAGGGGAGGAATGAGCAGTTCTTC.

This clone was recorded only once. The V and J genes are TRBV2 and TRBJ1-5; unclear D gene. V dropped 1 base and J dropped 9 bases, with 16 bases sitting between them. Germline V gene sequence: CDR1 SNHLY, CDR2 FYNNEI. This CDR3 has 15 residues. The DNA for the CDR3 is TGTGCCAGCAGTGAAGAAGCGGAGCGGATCCGGCCCCAGCATTTT. Its protein is CASSEEAERIRPQHF.

V usage is TRBV25-1 and J usage is TRBJ2-3; D is unresolved. The ends were cut back, 0 bases at V and 2 bases at J, with 18 bases in the middle. Germline values: CDR1 MGHDK, CDR2 SYGVNS. This CDR3 has 18 amino acids. The CDR3 loop is CASSEYRTRSGLTDTQYF. CDR3 coding DNA: TGTGCCAGCAGTGAATACCGCACCCGGAGTGGGCTCACAGATACGCAGTATTTT.

This chain uses TRBV7-6 with TRBJ2-1, with 12 bases fitting TRBD2. The CDR3 consists of 18 residues. Per germline, CDR1 SGHVS and CDR2 FNYEAQ. The junction had 8 bases not matched to a gene; V was cut back by 5 bases and J by 0 bases. The CDR3 DNA follows: TGTGCCAGCAGCCGGGGACTAGCGGGTTCAAGCTCCTACAATGAGCAGTTCTTC. As protein: CASSRGLAGSSSYNEQFF.

The chain couples TRBV18 to TRBJ2-1; 8 bases are a match to TRBD2. Germline CDR1 is KGHSH and CDR2 is LQKENI. This CDR3 region has 16 residues. V lost 0 bases to trimming and J lost 7 bases; unmatched junction nucleotides: 8. CDR3 sequence reads: CASSPPQRGNGNEQFF. Here the CDR3 DNA reads TGTGCCAGCTCACCACCGCAGCGGGGGAATGGTAATGAGCAGTTCTTC.

This chain uses TRBV7-9 with TRBJ1-2; tentatively, D is TRBD1 (5 bases). The CDR3 length is 17 residues. V lost 1 base, J lost 8 bases, and 23 bases lay in between. Germline V gene data show CDR1 as SEHNR and CDR2 as FQNEAQ (reference sequence). Here the CDR3 DNA reads TGTGCCAGCAGCTTAGTTTCATCGGGCAGGGCAGCGGGCGGCTACACCTTC. Its translation: CASSLVSSGRAAGGYTF. Looking up the rest from reference TRBV7-9 and TRBJ1-2 gives the full variable domain: DTGVSQNPRHKITKRGQNVTFRCDPISEHNRLYWYRQTLGQGPEFLTYFQNEAQLEKSRLLSDRFSAERPKGSFSTLEIQRTEQGDSAMYLCASSLVSSGRAAGGYTFGSGTRLTVV.

The chain combines TRBV19 with TRBJ1-5; 8 bases are shared with TRBD1. V was clipped by 3 bases and J by 4 bases; unmatched bases: 14. CDR3 length: 18 amino acids. Germline assignment: CDR1 LNHDA and CDR2 SQIVND (reference sequence). CDR3 nucleotides: TGTGCCAGTAGTATTGGGGACAGGCTCGGGAAAGCAAATCAGCCCCAGCATTTT. Encoded protein: CASSIGDRLGKANQPQHF.

This clone appeared a single time. The rearrangement uses TRBV19 and TRBJ2-5, with D maybe TRBD1 (6 bases). The germline gives CDR1 LNHDA, CDR2 SQIVND (reference sequence). Trimming took off 6 bases at V and 5 bases at J, with 19 bases between the two ends. The CDR3 contains 15 residues. CDR3 bases: TGTGCCAGTAGCCTATCCCCCGCACAGGGTGAGACCCAGTACTTC. Its protein product is CASSLSPAQGETQYF.

The chain employs TRBV4-2 and TRBJ2-2; 8 positions match TRBD2. Germline CDR1 LGHNA, CDR2 YNFKEQ. V lost 0 bases, J lost 1 base, and 7 bases stayed unmatched. This CDR3 comprises 18 residues. The CDR3 sequence: CASSQDLPGGGNTGELFF. CDR3 nucleotide sequence: TGTGCCAGCAGCCAAGATCTCCCCGGGGGGGGGAACACCGGGGAGCTGTTTTTT.